These 18 T cell receptor beta chains were all obtained from the same sample, sequenced in a study of blood T cell repertoires in COVID-19. Measured with immunoSEQ multiplex PCR; TCRdb has only the in-frame clones, and not every one. The repertoire holds about 270,000 clones, with more than 85% as singletons. Sample: PBMCs or T cells enriched from blood (not recorded which). The receptors shown here come from a man in his forties who had been exposed to COVID-19.

The chain carries TRBV28 and TRBJ2-1; D might be TRBD2 (6 bases). CDR3 length: 13 residues. Germline CDR1 MDHEN, CDR2 SYDVKM. Trimming took off 6 bases at V and 0 bases at J, with 6 bases between the two ends. The CDR3 coding sequence is TGTGCCAGCAGGACTAGCTCCTACAATGAGCAGTTCTTC. Translation gives CASRTSSYNEQFF.

The chain recombines TRBV28 with TRBJ1-1, with unresolved D. From germline, CDR1 is MDHEN and CDR2 SYDVKM. V lost 8 bases and J 7 bases, leaving 17 bases between the germline ends. CDR3 length: 13 residues. CDR3 protein: CASRLLSPGEAFF. The DNA for the CDR3 is TGTGCCAGCCGACTTTTATCCCCGGGTGAAGCTTTCTTT.

This clone was detected once. The chain uses TRBV7-6 and TRBJ2-1; D is perhaps TRBD1 (5 bases). There are 15 residues in the CDR3. Trimming removed 5 bases at V and 5 bases at J, with 16 bases between. Germline CDR1 is SGHVS and CDR2 is FNYEAQ. The CDR3 region has the DNA TGTGCCAGCAGCCCATCGCAGGGTTACCACAATGAGCAGTTCTTC. It codes for CASSPSQGYHNEQFF.

The genes are TRBV25-1 and TRBJ2-7; 9 nucleotides agree with TRBD2. J was trimmed by 4 bases and V by 4 bases; bases with no gene match: 8. CDR1 and CDR2 (germline): MGHDK, SYGVNS. This CDR3 has 15 residues. The CDR3 nucleotides read TGTGCCAGCAGTGGGTTGGCGGGGGGGTGGTACGAGCAGTACTTC. This sequence encodes CASSGLAGGWYEQYF.

This chain uses TRBV7-6 with TRBJ2-1; TRBD2 matches 10 bases. Looked up from germline, CDR1 is SGHVS and CDR2 is FNYEAQ. There are 17 residues in the CDR3. Trimming removed 7 bases from V and 2 bases from J; junction bases left unmatched: 11. DNA for the CDR3: TGTGCCAGCACCTTCCGAGGGGGACTAGCGACCTACAATGAGCAGTTCTTC. Amino acids: CASTFRGGLATYNEQFF.

This clone was seen only once. V gene TRBV6-6 combines with J gene TRBJ2-1; perhaps TRBD1 as D (7 bases). Germline CDR1 MNHNY, CDR2 SVGAGI (reference sequence). Between the trimmed V and J ends, which lost 8 bases and 10 bases, there was a span of 21 bases. The CDR3 is 14 amino acids. The CDR3 loop reads CASDRDDARGEQFF. As DNA, the CDR3 is TGTGCCAGCGACAGGGATGATGCACGGGGGGAGCAGTTCTTC.

This sequence joins TRBV30 and TRBJ1-4; a weak D match, TRBD1 (5 bases). This CDR3 has 13 residues. With 1 base removed from V and 5 bases from J, the gap between germline ends came to 8 bases. Germline CDR1 GTSNPN, CDR2 SVGIG (reference sequence). This CDR3 reads CAWSEGRNEKLFF. Written as DNA, the CDR3 is TGTGCCTGGAGTGAGGGGAGGAATGAAAAACTGTTTTTT. The full variable domain, its missing parts supplied by reference TRBV30 and TRBJ1-4, is SQTIHQWPATLVQPVGSPLSLECTVEGTSNPNLYWYRQAAGRGLQLLFYSVGIGQISSEVPQNLSASRPQDRQFILSSKKLLLSDSGFYLCAWSEGRNEKLFFGSGTQLSVL.

The chain has TRBV27 and TRBJ2-7; D remains ambiguous. Trimming left V 6 bases short and J 3 bases short, with 9 bases between. There are 12 residues in the CDR3. Germline-derived CDR1 and CDR2 are MNHEY and SMNVEV (reference sequence). Written as DNA, the CDR3 is TGTGCCAGCAGCCCAAACTTCTACGAGCAGTACTTC. Translating gives CASSPNFYEQYF.

This chain links TRBV27 with TRBJ1-2; D not certain. V lost 0 bases and J 4 bases, leaving 6 bases between the germline ends. This CDR3 comprises 13 residues. CDR1 MNHEY and CDR2 SMNVEV come from the germline V gene (reference sequence). CDR3 nucleotides: TGTGCCAGCAGTTTATCGGCGGTCTATGGCTACACCTTC. This gives the protein CASSLSAVYGYTF.

The chain has TRBV2 and TRBJ2-2, with 8 bases that match TRBD1. The CDR3 consists of 15 residues. Per germline, CDR1 SNHLY and CDR2 FYNNEI. The ends lost 4 bases at V and 5 bases at J; junction bases unmatched: 6. The CDR3 coding sequence is TGTGCCAGCAGTGTAGGGACAGGTGGGACCGGGGAGCTGTTTTTT. This encodes CASSVGTGGTGELFF.

V is TRBV28 and J is TRBJ2-3; tentatively, D is TRBD2 (5 bases). The CDR3 is made up of 13 amino acids. V dropped 5 bases and J dropped 6 bases, with 12 bases sitting between them. CDR1 MDHEN and CDR2 SYDVKM come from the germline V gene. CDR3 sequence (DNA): TGTGCCAGCAGTCCTCACCCGGGGGATACGCAGTATTTT. This encodes CASSPHPGDTQYF.

The CDR3 nucleotides read TGTGCCAGCAGCCGTACCTACGAGCAGTACTTC. It is translated as CASSRTYEQYF. The V and J genes are TRBV6-2 or TRBV6-3 and TRBJ2-7, with D unclear. Germline CDR1 reads MNHEY; CDR2 reads SVGEGT. V shed 6 bases and J shed 2 bases, with 5 bases lying between them. The CDR3 covers 11 residues.

The CDR3 region has the DNA TGTGCCAGCTCACCAGACCGGGAGGGCCCCACCTTC. Amino acid sequence: CASSPDREGPTF. The chain is built from TRBV18 and TRBJ1-2; D gene unclear. Germline CDR1 and CDR2: KGHSH and LQKENI. V was pared by 2 bases and J by 13 bases, with 14 bases between. This CDR3 has 12 residues.

This chain uses TRBV4-2 with TRBJ1-2; 9 positions match TRBD1. V shed 2 bases, J shed 3 bases, and the junction held 4 bases outside the gene matches. The CDR3 loop spans 15 amino acids. The germline CDR1 and CDR2 sequences are LGHNA and YNFKEQ. CDR3 bases: TGTGCCAGCAGCCAAAGGACAGGGGTAGACTATGGCTACACCTTC. Its protein product is CASSQRTGVDYGYTF.

The chain employs TRBV5-6 and TRBJ1-2, with D possibly matching TRBD1 (6 bases). V dropped 1 base and J dropped 5 bases, with 12 bases sitting between them. The CDR3 length is 14 residues. CDR1 is SGHDT and CDR2 is YYEEEE in the germline V gene. The CDR3 region has the DNA TGTGCCAGCAGCTTGTGGGGACACCCTTATGGCTACACCTTC. It is translated as CASSLWGHPYGYTF.

This clone was detected once. In nucleotides, the CDR3 is TGTGCCACCAGTGGGTCGGGGATCGATGAGCAGTTCTTC. As protein: CATSGSGIDEQFF. The chain couples TRBV24-1 to TRBJ2-1, with a possible D match to TRBD2 (5 bases). The germline V gene has CDR1 KGHDR and CDR2 SFDVKD. Trimming pared 5 bases from V and 8 bases from J, leaving 12 bases between. The CDR3 is made up of 13 amino acids.

CDR3 in DNA: TGTGCTAGTGGTTTGGACAGGGGACACACTGAAGCTTTCTTT. The encoded protein is CASGLDRGHTEAFF. This sequence joins TRBV12-5 and TRBJ1-1; 7 nucleotides line up with TRBD1. The CDR3 is 14 amino acids. The germline gives CDR1 LGHNT, CDR2 FRNRAP. V trimming: 1 base; J trimming: 3 bases; junction bases outside the gene matches: 2.

The chain is built from TRBV30 and TRBJ1-4, with TRBD1 matching 7 bases. This CDR3 is built from 14 residues. The germline V gene has CDR1 GTSNPN and CDR2 SVGIG (reference sequence). Germline trimming cut 3 bases from V and 8 bases from J; bases unmatched to any gene: 9. The CDR3: CAWSLGTVLEKLFF. The DNA for the CDR3 is TGTGCCTGGAGCCTCGGGACAGTGCTCGAAAAACTGTTTTTT.